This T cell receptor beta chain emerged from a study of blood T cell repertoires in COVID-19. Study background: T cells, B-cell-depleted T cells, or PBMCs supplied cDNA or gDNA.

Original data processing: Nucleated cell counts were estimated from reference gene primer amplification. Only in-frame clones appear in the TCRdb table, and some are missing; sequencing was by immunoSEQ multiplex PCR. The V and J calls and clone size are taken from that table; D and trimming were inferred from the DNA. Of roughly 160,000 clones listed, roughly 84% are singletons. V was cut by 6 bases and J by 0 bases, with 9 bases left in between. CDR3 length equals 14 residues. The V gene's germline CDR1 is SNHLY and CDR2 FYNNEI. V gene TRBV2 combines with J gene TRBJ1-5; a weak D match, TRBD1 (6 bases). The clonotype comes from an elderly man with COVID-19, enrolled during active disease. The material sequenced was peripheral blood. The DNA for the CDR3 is TGTGCCAGCAGGGGGACACCTAGCAATCAGCCCCAGCATTTT. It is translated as CASRGTPSNQPQHF.